Sequencing of this T cell receptor (beta chain) was carried out in a study of Graves' ophthalmopathy and Graves' hyperthyroidism. Germline V CDR1 and CDR2: LGHDT, YNNKEL (reference sequence). Trimming took off 4 bases at V and 2 bases at J, with 12 bases between the two ends. This CDR3 comprises 14 residues. Researchers took RNA transcripts and amplified TCR beta CDR3 regions from them. First-round RT-PCR relied on HTBI primers, and a second-round multiplex PCR came next. TCRdb reprocessed the multiplex PCR reads with MiXCR, giving one entry per CDR3 protein. Counted here are 350,000 or so distinct CDR3 sequences, roughly 15% occurring once; the ten biggest clones make up about 12%. This clonotype has more than one count but fewer than ten.

This chain connects TRBV3-1 to TRBJ2-7; D is possibly TRBD1 (6 bases). This TCR was recovered from an adult man with Graves' ophthalmopathy. Sequenced: peripheral blood. The CDR3 DNA reads as TGTGCCAGCAGCCGACAGGACCTACCCTACGAGCAGTACTTC. Its translation: CASSRQDLPYEQYF.